The source of this T cell receptor beta chain is a study of T cells after yellow fever vaccination. Trimming removed 0 bases at V and 2 bases at J, with 17 bases between. The CDR3 extends over 17 amino acids. Germline CDR1 and CDR2: LGHNA and YSLEER. In its sample, this clonotype was seen many times. The antigen remains undetermined. TCR cDNA was made by 5'RACE template switching, adding a universal primer site and UMIs. TCRdb independently ran MiXCR on the 5' RACE reads; one entry per CDR3 protein. The table shows approximately 250,000 distinct CDR3 sequences, with more than 3.5% occurring only once. Overall study results and limits: Abundant clonotypes from the bulk population could have been carried over as contaminants into FACS-sorted repertoires. Compared with primary, the secondary response was weaker and peaked at day 5, not 15.

This chain connects TRBV4-3 to TRBJ2-7; D gene unclear. Sequences were derived from PBMCs, sampled 15 days after the yellow fever booster vaccination. The sequence came from a man aged 18-30 years who received the YFV17D yellow fever vaccine. This CDR3 is CASSQDLGRRFTYEQYF. Written as DNA, the CDR3 is TGCGCCAGCAGCCAAGATCTAGGGCGGCGATTCACCTACGAGCAGTACTTC.